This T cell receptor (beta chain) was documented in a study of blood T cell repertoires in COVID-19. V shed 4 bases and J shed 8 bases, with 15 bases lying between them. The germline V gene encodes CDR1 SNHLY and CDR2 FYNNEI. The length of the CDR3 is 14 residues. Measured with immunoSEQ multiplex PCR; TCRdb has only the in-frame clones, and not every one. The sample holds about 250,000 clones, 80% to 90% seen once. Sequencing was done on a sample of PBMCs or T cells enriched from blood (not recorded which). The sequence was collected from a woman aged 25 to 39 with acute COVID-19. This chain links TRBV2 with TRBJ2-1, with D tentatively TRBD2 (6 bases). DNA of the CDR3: TGTGCCAGCAGTGGCGGCCCGGGGGTCCATGAGCAGTTCTTC. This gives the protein CASSGGPGVHEQFF. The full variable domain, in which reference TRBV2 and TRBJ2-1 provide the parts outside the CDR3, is EPEVTQTPSHQVTQMGQEVILRCVPISNHLYFYWYRQILGQKVEFLVSFYNNEISEKSEIFDDQFSVERPDGSNFTLKIRSTKLEDSAMYFCASSGGPGVHEQFFGPGTRLTVL.